These 6 T cell receptor beta chains were sequenced from one sample in a study of identical twins' blood T cells. A single record per CDR3 protein comes from TCRdb applying MiXCR to the 5' RACE reads. The data contain hundreds of thousands of distinct CDR3 sequences, roughly 28% of them singletons. The sequencing sample was made of PBMCs. The source is a woman aged 18 to 50 in good health.

This clonotype was observed a handful of times. The chain employs TRBV7-9 and TRBJ1-1; D possibly corresponds to TRBD1 (5 bases). The germline gives CDR1 SEHNR, CDR2 FQNEAQ (reference sequence). This CDR3 has 13 residues. V was clipped by 10 bases and J by 3 bases, with 15 bases between them. CDR3 sequence (DNA): TGTGCCATTGCCGCTGACAGTTACACTGAAGCTTTCTTT. This translates into CAIAADSYTEAFF.

This clonotype occurred a few times. The rearrangement links TRBV7-9 to TRBJ1-5; D is unclear. Per germline, CDR1 SEHNR and CDR2 FQNEAQ (reference sequence). The V gene lost 6 bases and the J gene lost 3 bases, with 12 bases spanning the gap. This CDR3 is 14 amino acids long. The CDR3 region has the DNA TGTGCCAGCAGTATTGGGGAGGTCAATCAGCCCCAGCATTTT. Translating gives CASSIGEVNQPQHF.

This clonotype has more than one count but fewer than ten. It may be a read error: a sequence one base away is much more abundant. V is TRBV19 and J is TRBJ2-7; 7 nucleotides line up with TRBD1. Losses at the gene ends were 11 bases for V and 4 bases for J; bases not matched to a gene: 17. CDR1 is LNHDA and CDR2 is SQIVND in the germline V gene (reference sequence). This CDR3 is built from 15 residues. The CDR3 sequence is CAGQPGDSAFYEQYF. The CDR3 nucleotides are TGTGCCGGTCAGCCAGGGGACAGTGCGTTTTACGAGCAGTACTTC. Full variable domain (rest looked up from reference TRBV19 and TRBJ2-7): DGGITQSPKYLFRKEGQNVTLSCEQNLNHDAMYWYRQDPGQGLRLIYYSQIVNDFQKGDIAEGYSVSREKKESFPLTVTSAQKNPTAFYLCAGQPGDSAFYEQYFGPGTRLTVT.

Comments on this clonotype: The junction does not match germline at one end; this may be a read error. This rearrangement joins TRBV18 to TRBJ2-3; D remains unclear. This CDR3 region has 12 residues. Germline values: CDR1 KGHSH, CDR2 LQKENI. The CDR3 reads CAGSPRTDTQYF. The CDR3 DNA reads as TGTGCCGGCTCACCGCGCACAGATACGCAGTATTTT.

This clonotype was counted between two and nine times. This chain uses TRBV27 with TRBJ2-1; 12 bases are a match to TRBD2. V shed 6 bases, J shed 3 bases, and the junction held 6 bases outside the gene matches. The length of the CDR3 is 16 residues. CDR1 is MNHEY, CDR2 SMNVEV, per germline (reference sequence). In DNA, the CDR3 is TGTGCCAGCAGGGGGGGACTAGCGGGTTACTACAATGAGCAGTTCTTC. This sequence encodes CASRGGLAGYYNEQFF.

The V and J genes are TRBV20-1 and TRBJ2-3, with D maybe TRBD2 (5 bases). CDR1 DFQATT and CDR2 SNEGSKA come from the germline V gene (reference sequence). Trimming took off 3 bases at V and 0 bases at J, with 7 bases between the two ends. CDR3 size: 13 residues. CDR3 protein: CSARRTSTDTQYF. DNA for the CDR3: TGCAGTGCTAGGAGGACTAGCACAGATACGCAGTATTTT.